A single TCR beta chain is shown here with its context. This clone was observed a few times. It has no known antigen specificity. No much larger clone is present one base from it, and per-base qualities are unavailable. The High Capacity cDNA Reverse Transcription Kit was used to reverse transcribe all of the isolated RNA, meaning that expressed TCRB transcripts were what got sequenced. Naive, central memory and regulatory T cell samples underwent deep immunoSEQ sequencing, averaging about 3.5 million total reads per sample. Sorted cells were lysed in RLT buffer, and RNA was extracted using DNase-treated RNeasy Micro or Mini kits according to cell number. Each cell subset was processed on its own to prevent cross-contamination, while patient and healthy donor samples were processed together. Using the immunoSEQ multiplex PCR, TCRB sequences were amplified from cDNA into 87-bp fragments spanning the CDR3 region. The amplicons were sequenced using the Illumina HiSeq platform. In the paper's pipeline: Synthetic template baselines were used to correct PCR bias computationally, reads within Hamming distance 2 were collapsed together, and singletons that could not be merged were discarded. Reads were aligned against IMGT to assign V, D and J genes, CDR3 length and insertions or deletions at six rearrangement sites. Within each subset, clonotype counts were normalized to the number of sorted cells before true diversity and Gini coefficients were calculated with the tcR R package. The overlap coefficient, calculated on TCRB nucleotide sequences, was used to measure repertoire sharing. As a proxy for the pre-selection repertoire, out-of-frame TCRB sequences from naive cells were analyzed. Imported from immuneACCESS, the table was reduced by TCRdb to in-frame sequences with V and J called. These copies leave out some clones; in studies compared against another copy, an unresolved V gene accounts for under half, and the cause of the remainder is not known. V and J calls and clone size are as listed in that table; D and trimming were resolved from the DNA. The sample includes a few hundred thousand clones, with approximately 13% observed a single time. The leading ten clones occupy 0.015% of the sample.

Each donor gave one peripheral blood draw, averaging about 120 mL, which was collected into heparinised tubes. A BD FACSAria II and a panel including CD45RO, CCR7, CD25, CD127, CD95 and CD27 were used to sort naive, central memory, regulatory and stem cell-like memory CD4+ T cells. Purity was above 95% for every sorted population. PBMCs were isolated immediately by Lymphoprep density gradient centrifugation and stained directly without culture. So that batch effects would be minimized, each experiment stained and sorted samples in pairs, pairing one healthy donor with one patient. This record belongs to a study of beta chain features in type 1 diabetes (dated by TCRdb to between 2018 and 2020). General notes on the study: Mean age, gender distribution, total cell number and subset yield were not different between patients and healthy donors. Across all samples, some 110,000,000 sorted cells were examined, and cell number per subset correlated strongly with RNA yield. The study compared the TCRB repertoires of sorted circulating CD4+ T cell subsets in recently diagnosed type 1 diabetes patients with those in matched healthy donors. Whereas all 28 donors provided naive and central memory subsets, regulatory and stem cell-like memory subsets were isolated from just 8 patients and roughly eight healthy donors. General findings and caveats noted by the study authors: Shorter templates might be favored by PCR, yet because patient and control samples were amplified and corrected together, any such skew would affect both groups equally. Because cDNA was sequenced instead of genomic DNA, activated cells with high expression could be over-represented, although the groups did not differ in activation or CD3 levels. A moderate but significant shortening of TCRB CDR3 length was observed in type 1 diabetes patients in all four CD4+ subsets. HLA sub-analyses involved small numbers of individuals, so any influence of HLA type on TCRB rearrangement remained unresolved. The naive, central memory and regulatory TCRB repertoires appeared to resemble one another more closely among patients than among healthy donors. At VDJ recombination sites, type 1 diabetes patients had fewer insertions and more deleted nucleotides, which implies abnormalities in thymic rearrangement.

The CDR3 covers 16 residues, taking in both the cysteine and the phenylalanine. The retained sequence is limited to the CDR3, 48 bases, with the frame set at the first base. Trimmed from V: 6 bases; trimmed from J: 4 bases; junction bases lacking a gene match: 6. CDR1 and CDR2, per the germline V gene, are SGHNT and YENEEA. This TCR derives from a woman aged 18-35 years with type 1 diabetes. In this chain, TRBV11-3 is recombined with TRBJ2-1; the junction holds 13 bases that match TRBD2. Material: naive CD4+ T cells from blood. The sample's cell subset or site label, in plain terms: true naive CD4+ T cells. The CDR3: CASRPGLAGDYNEQFF. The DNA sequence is TGTGCCAGCAGACCAGGACTAGCGGGGGATTACAATGAGCAGTTCTTC.